The clone carrying this TCR beta chain has more than one count but fewer than ten. Read sequence stops 3 residues before the CDR3 end, and the germline J gene provides the missing end. Using immunoSEQ multiplex PCR, the repertoire was profiled, and TCRdb retains in-frame clones only, with some absent. This sample carries more than 45,000 clones and no singletons, and less than 6.5% goes to the top ten. The entry originates in a study of T cell clonality in common variable immunodeficiency. The CDR3 runs 14 residues. Germline CDR1 SGHRS, CDR2 YFSETQ. The sample taken for sequencing was peripheral blood mononuclear cells. This TCR was recovered from a person aged 18 to 69 in good health. The chain recombines TRBV5-1 with TRBJ2-2, with a possible D match to TRBD2 (6 bases). Partial CDR3 DNA: TGCGCCAGCAGCTTGCGGGGGTTTGATGAAAAG. This codes for CASSLRGFDEK. The full CDR3 protein reads CASSLRGFDEKLFF. The full variable domain, completed using reference TRBV5-1 and TRBJ2-2, is KAGVTQTPRYLIKTRGQQVTLSCSPISGHRSVSWYQQTPGQGLQFLFEYFSETQRNKGNFPGRFSGRQFSNSRSEMNVSTLELGDSALYLCASSLRGFDEKLFFGEGSRLTVL.